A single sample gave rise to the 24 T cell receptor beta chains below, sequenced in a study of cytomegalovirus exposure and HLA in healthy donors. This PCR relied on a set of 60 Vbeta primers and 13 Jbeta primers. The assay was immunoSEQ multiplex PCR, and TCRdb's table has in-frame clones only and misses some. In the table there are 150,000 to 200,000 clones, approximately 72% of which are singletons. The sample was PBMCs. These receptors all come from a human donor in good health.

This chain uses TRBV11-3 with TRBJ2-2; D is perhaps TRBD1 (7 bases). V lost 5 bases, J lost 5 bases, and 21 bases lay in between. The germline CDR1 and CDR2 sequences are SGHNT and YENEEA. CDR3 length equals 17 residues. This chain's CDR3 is CASSPEVGRGVTGELFF. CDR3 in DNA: TGTGCCAGCAGCCCCGAGGTGGGCAGGGGGGTAACCGGGGAGCTGTTTTTT.

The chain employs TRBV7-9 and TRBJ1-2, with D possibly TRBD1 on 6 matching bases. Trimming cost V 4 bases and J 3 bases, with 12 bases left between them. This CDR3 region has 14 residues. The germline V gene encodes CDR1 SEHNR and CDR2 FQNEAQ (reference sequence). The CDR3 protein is CASSSADRDYGYTF. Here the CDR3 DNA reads TGTGCCAGCAGCTCCGCGGACAGAGACTATGGCTACACCTTC.

CDR3 coding DNA: TGTGCCAGCAGCTTCGGGACAGGGAACACCGGGGAGCTGTTTTTT. This encodes CASSFGTGNTGELFF. The chain combines TRBV5-4 with TRBJ2-2; 8 bases fit TRBD1. Germline trimming cut 2 bases from V and 1 base from J; bases unmatched to any gene: 1. Germline CDR1 is SGHNT and CDR2 is YYREEE (reference sequence). The CDR3 length is 15 residues.

CDR3 coding DNA: TGTGCCAGCAGCGGGTCTAACTATGGCTACACCTTC. Amino acids: CASSGSNYGYTF. The chain couples TRBV25-1 to TRBJ1-2; D is undetermined. Trimming shortened V by 6 bases and J by 0 bases, and 5 bases separated the two germline ends. The germline V gene has CDR1 MGHDK and CDR2 SYGVNS. The CDR3 runs to 12 residues.

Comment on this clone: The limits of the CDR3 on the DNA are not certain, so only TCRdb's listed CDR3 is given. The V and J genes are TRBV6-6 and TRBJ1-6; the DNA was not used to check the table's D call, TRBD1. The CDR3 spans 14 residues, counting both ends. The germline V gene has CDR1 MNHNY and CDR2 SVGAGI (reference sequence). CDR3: CASSSSNRGPPLHF.

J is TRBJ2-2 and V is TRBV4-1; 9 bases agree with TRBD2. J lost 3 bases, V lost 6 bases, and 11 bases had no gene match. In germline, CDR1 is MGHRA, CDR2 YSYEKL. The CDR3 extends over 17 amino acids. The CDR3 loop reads CASSRRGGAGDTGELFF. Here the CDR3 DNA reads TGCGCCAGCAGTCGCCGCGGGGGGGCGGGGGACACCGGGGAGCTGTTTTTT.

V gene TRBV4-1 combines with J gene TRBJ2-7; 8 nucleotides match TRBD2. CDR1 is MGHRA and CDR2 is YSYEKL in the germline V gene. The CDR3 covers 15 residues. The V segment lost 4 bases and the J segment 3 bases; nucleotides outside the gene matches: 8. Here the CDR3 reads CASSRPGLEGYEQYF. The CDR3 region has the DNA TGCGCCAGCAGCCGTCCGGGACTAGAGGGCTACGAGCAGTACTTC.

CDR3 DNA: TGTGCCAGCAGCTGGAAAGCTAGCGGGGGGGGAGATACGCAGTATTTT. It codes for CASSWKASGGGDTQYF. V usage is TRBV7-9 and J usage is TRBJ2-3; 12 nucleotides align to TRBD2. CDR1 is SEHNR, CDR2 FQNEAQ, per germline (reference sequence). V was clipped by 4 bases and J by 5 bases; unmatched bases: 7. This CDR3 comprises 16 residues.

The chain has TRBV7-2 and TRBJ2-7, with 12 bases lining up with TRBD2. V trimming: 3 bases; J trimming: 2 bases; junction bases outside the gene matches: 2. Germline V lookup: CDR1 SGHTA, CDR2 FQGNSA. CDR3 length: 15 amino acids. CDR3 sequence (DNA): TGTGCCAGCAGCTTTACTAGCGGGGGGACCTACGAGCAGTACTTC. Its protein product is CASSFTSGGTYEQYF. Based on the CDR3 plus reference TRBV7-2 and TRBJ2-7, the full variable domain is GAGVSQSPSNKVTEKGKDVELRCDPISGHTALYWYRQSLGQGLEFLIYFQGNSAPDKSGLPSDRFSAERTGGSVSTLTIQRTQQEDSAVYLCASSFTSGGTYEQYFGPGTRLTVT.

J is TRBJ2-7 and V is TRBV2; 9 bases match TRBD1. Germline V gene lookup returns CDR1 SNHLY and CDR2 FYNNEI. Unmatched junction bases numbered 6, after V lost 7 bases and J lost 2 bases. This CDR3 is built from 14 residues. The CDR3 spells CASNTGTGPYEQYF. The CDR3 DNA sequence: TGTGCCAGCAATACCGGGACAGGGCCCTACGAGCAGTACTTC.

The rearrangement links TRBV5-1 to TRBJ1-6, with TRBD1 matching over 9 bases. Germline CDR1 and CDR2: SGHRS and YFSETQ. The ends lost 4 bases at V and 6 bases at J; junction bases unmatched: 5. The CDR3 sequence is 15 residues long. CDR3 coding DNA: TGCGCCAGCAGCCCTGGACAGGGGTTTAATTCACCCCTCCACTTT. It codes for CASSPGQGFNSPLHF.

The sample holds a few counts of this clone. The CDR3 DNA is TGCGCCAGCAGCTTGATGCCAGGGGGTTCCACGAACACTGAAGCTTTCTTT. Translated, it gives CASSLMPGGSTNTEAFF. The rearrangement links TRBV5-1 to TRBJ1-1; 7 bases are a match to TRBD1. Looked up from germline, CDR1 is SGHRS and CDR2 is YFSETQ. V lost 1 base, J lost 1 base, and 10 bases stayed unmatched. This CDR3 region has 17 residues.

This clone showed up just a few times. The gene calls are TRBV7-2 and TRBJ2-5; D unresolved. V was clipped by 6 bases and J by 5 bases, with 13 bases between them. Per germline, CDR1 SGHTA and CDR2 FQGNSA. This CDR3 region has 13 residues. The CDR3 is CASSATVSETQYF. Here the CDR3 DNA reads TGTGCCAGCAGTGCAACCGTGAGTGAGACCCAGTACTTC. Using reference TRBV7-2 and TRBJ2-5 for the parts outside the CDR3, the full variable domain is GAGVSQSPSNKVTEKGKDVELRCDPISGHTALYWYRQSLGQGLEFLIYFQGNSAPDKSGLPSDRFSAERTGGSVSTLTIQRTQQEDSAVYLCASSATVSETQYFGPGTRLLVL.

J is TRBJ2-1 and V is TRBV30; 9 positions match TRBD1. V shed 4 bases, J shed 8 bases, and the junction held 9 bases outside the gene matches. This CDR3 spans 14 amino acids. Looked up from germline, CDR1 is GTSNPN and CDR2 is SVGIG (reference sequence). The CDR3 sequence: CAWNRDRATDEQFF. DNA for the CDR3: TGTGCCTGGAACCGGGACAGGGCCACGGATGAGCAGTTCTTC.

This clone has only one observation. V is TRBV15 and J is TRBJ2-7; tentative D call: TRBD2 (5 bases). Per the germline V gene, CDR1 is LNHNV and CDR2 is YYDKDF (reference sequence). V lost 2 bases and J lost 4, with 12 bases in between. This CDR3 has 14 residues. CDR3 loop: CATSRRGELYEQYF. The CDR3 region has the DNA TGTGCCACCAGCAGACGGGGAGAGCTATACGAGCAGTACTTC.

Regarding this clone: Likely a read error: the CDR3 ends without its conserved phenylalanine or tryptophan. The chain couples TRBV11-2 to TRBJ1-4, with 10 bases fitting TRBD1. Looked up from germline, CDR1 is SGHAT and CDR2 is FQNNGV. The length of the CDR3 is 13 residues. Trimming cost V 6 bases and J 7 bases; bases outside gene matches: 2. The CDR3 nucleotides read TGTGCCAGCAGTCGGGACAGGGGTGAAAAACTGTTTGTT. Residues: CASSRDRGEKLFV.

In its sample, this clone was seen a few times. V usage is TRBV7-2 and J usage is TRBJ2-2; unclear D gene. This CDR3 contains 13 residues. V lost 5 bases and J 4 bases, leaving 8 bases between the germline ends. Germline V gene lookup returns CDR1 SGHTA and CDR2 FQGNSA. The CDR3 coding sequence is TGTGCCAGCAGCCTAGGTAGCACCGGGGAGCTGTTTTTT. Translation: CASSLGSTGELFF.

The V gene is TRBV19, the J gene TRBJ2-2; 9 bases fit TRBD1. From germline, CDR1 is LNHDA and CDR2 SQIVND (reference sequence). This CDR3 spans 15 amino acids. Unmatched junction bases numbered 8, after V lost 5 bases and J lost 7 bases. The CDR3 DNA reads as TGTGCCAGTAGTCCCGGGACAGGGTTTATCGGGGAGCTGTTTTTT. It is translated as CASSPGTGFIGELFF.

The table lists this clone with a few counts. The CDR3 region is CASSLEVASSTDTQYF. The DNA for the CDR3 is TGCGCCAGCAGCTTGGAGGTAGCGTCGAGCACAGATACGCAGTATTTT. The V gene is TRBV5-1, the J gene TRBJ2-3, with D perhaps matching TRBD2 (5 bases). V was clipped by 0 bases and J by 0 bases, with 11 bases between them. This CDR3 is built from 16 residues. The V gene's germline CDR1 is SGHRS and CDR2 YFSETQ. Variable domain in full (rest from reference TRBV5-1 and TRBJ2-3): KAGVTQTPRYLIKTRGQQVTLSCSPISGHRSVSWYQQTPGQGLQFLFEYFSETQRNKGNFPGRFSGRQFSNSRSEMNVSTLELGDSALYLCASSLEVASSTDTQYFGPGTRLTVL.

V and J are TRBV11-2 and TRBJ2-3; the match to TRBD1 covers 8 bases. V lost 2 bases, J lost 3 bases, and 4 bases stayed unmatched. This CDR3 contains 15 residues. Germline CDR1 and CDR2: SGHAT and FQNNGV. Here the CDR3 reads CASSLTGQVTDTQYF. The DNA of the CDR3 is TGTGCCAGCAGCTTAACGGGACAGGTGACAGATACGCAGTATTTT.

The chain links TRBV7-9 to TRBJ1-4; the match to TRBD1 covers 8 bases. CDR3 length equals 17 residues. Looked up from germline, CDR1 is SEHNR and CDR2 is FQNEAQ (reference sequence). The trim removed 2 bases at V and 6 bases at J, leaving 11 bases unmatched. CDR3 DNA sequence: TGTGCCAGCAGCTTATGGGGCAGGGGGCGCGGGTATGAAAAACTGTTTTTT. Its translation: CASSLWGRGRGYEKLFF.

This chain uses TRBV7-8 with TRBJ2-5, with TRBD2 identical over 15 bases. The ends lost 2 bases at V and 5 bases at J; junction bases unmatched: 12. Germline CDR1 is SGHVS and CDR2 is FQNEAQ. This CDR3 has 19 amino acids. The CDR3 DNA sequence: TGTGCCAGCAGCTTATCACGCTTAGGACTAGCGGGGGGGCGGGAGACCCAGTACTTC. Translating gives CASSLSRLGLAGGRETQYF.

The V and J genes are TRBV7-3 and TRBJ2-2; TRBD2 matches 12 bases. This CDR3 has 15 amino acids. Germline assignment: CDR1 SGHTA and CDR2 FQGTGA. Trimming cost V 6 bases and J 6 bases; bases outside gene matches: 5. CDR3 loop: CASRLAGGFPGELFF. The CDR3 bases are TGTGCCAGCAGGCTAGCGGGGGGGTTCCCCGGGGAGCTGTTTTTT.

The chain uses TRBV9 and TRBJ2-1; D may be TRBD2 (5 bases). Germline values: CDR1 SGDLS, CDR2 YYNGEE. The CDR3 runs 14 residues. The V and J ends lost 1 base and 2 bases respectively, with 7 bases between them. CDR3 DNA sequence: TGTGCCAGCAGCGTATCCGGGACCTACAATGAGCAGTTCTTC. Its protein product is CASSVSGTYNEQFF.